This TCR beta chain comes out of a study of cytomegalovirus exposure and HLA in healthy donors. As for the study in general: In a previous analysis, 117 million unique TCR beta sequences were found from 150 million to 200 million T cells. General observations from the study: By a later analysis, the bulk of CMV-associated TCR beta chains appeared HLA-restricted. When a later analysis compared HLA-associated TCR beta chains with equally common others, the HLA-associated chains turned out to be more clonally expanded and to have lower generation probabilities. Relative to the 666-donor mean, N-insertions were reportedly fewer in an Asian-associated ancestry cluster in a later analysis.

A word on this clone: Its antigen is currently unknown.

The V gene lost 5 bases and the J gene lost 0 bases, with 13 bases spanning the gap. The CDR3 runs 16 residues. Germline V lookup: CDR1 SGHNT, CDR2 YENEEA. Primers included in the PCR were 60 Vbeta and 13 Jbeta primers. Only in-frame clones appear in the TCRdb table, and some are missing; sequencing was by immunoSEQ multiplex PCR. The repertoire holds more than 130,000 clones, with around 77% as singletons. This receptor was obtained from a woman aged 45-59 years in good health and CMV-seronegative. The chain recombines TRBV11-3 with TRBJ2-2, with a weak D call TRBD2 (5 bases). Source material: PBMCs. The CDR3 loop reads CASSPSGRPNTGELFF. CDR3 coding DNA: TGTGCCAGCAGCCCCTCGGGAAGGCCGAACACCGGGGAGCTGTTTTTT.